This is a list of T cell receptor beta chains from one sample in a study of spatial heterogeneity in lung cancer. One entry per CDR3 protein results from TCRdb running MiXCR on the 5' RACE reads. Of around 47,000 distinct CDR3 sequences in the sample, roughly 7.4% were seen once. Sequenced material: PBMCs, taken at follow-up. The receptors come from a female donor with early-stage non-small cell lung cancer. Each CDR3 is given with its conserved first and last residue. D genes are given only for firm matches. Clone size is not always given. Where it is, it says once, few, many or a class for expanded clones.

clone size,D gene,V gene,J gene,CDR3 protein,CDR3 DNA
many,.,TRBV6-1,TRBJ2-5,CASSPHRETQYF,TGTGCCAGCAGCCCACATCGAGAGACCCAGTACTTC
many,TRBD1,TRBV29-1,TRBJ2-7,CSAVTGERDEQYF,TGCAGCGCCGTGACAGGGGAAAGGGACGAGCAGTACTTC
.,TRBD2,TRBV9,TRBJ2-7,CTSSVGLVAGGLPYEQYF,TGTACCAGCAGCGTAGGTTTGGTAGCGGGGGGCCTCCCCTACGAGCAGTACTTC
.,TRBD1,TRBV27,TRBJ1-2,CASSLSRTGGYGYTF,TGTGCCAGCAGTTTATCAAGGACAGGGGGCTATGGCTACACCTTC
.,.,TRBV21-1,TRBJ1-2,CASSNWGQNFTYGYTF,TGTGCCAGCAGCAATTGGGGACAGAATTTTACCTATGGCTACACCTTC
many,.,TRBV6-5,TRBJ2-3,CASSYGFPSTDTQYF,TGTGCCAGCAGTTATGGCTTTCCAAGCACAGATACGCAGTATTTT
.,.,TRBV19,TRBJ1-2,CASSPGLEDGYTF,TGTGCCAGTAGTCCGGGGCTCGAGGATGGCTACACCTTC
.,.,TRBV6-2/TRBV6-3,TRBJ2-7,CASSPVATRWYEQYF,TGTGCCAGCAGTCCCGTAGCGACGCGCTGGTACGAGCAGTACTTC
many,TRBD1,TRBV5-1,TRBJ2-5,CASSLAWDRGEETQYF,TGCGCCAGCAGCTTGGCCTGGGACAGGGGGGAAGAGACCCAGTACTTC
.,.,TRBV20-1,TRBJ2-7,CSATWGGYYEQYF,TGCAGTGCTACCTGGGGAGGCTACTACGAGCAGTACTTC
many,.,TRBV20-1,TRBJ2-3,CSATPSAVSTDTQYF,TGCAGTGCTACTCCCTCAGCGGTTAGCACAGATACGCAGTATTTT
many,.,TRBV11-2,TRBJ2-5,CASSLGRSQETQYF,TGTGCCAGCAGCTTAGGGCGGAGCCAAGAGACCCAGTACTTC
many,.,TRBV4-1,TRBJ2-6,CASSPVGANVLTF,TGCGCCAGCAGCCCTGTGGGGGCCAACGTCCTGACTTTC
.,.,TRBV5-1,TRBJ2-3,CASSLKTDTQYF,TGCGCCAGCAGCTTAAAAACAGATACGCAGTATTTT
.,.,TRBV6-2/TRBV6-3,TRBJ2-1,CASLMDQYNEQFF,TGTGCCAGTTTGATGGACCAGTACAATGAGCAGTTCTTC
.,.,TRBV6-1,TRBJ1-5,CASSEEVAGRGPQHF,TGTGCCAGCAGTGAAGAAGTGGCAGGGCGAGGGCCCCAGCATTTT
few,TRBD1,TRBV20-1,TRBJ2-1,CSVRTGTDNEQFF,TGCAGTGTTCGGACAGGGACGGACAATGAGCAGTTCTTC
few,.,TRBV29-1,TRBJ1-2,CSVRQQGGYGYTF,TGCAGCGTTCGTCAGCAGGGCGGGTATGGCTACACCTTC
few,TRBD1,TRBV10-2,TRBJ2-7,CASSKGGSVYEQYF,TGCGCCAGCAGTAAAGGGGGCAGCGTCTACGAGCAGTACTTC
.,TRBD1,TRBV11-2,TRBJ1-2,CASSLLRGGGYYGHTF,TGTGCCAGCAGCCTACTCCGAGGAGGGGGCTACTATGGCCACACCTTC
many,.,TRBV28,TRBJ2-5,CASTLLQSGKETQYF,TGTGCCAGCACCTTACTGCAGTCGGGGAAGGAGACCCAGTACTTC
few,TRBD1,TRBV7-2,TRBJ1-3,CASSLTGTGSLRNTIYF,TGTGCCAGCAGCTTAACCGGGACAGGGTCTCTTAGAAACACCATATATTTT
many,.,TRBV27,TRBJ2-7,CASSPQGGGPYEQYF,TGTGCCAGCAGTCCACAAGGGGGGGGTCCCTACGAGCAGTACTTC
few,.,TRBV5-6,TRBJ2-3,CASSPGWQGPDTQYF,TGTGCCAGCAGCCCCGGATGGCAGGGGCCAGATACGCAGTATTTT
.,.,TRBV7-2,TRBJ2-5,CASSRGTAKETQYF,TGTGCCAGCAGCCGCGGGACAGCGAAAGAGACCCAGTACTTC
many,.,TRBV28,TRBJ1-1,CASSLIRDNTEAFF,TGTGCCAGCAGTTTAATCAGGGATAACACTGAAGCTTTCTTT
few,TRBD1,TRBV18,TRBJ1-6,CASSPETGPLLHF,TGTGCCAGCTCACCAGAGACAGGGCCTCTCCTCCACTTT
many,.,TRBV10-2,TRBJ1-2,CASSDPGSGSYGYTF,TGCGCCAGCAGTGATCCCGGTTCCGGGTCATATGGCTACACCTTC
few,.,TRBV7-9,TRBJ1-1,CASSLYGEVEAFF,TGTGCCAGCAGCTTGTACGGCGAGGTTGAAGCTTTCTTT
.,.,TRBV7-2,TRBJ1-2,CASSLQGQYSGYTF,TGTGCCAGCAGCTTACAGGGGCAGTATTCTGGCTACACCTTC
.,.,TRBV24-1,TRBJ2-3,CATSDQSSTDTQYF,TGTGCCACCAGTGATCAAAGTAGTACAGATACGCAGTATTTT
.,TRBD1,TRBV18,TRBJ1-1,CASSGQGEQVAFF,TGTGCCAGCTCAGGACAGGGGGAACAAGTGGCTTTCTTT
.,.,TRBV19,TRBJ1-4,CASMQGRTEKLFF,TGTGCCAGTATGCAGGGCAGGACAGAAAAACTGTTTTTT
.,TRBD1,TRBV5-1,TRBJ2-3,CASSYPTGGADTQYF,TGCGCCAGCAGCTATCCGACAGGGGGAGCAGATACGCAGTATTTT
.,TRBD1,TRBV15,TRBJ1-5,CATSRDRDSKHF,TGTGCCACCAGCAGAGATCGGGACAGTAAGCATTTT
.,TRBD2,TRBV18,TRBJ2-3,CASSPQRTSGGPTDTQYF,TGTGCCAGCTCACCTCAACGGACTAGCGGGGGCCCCACAGATACGCAGTATTTT
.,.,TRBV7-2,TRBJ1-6,CASSLMQSSLHF,TGTGCCAGCAGCCTTATGCAGTCGTCCCTCCACTTT
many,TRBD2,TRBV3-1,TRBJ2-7,CASSMTSGGSYEQYF,TGTGCCAGCAGTATGACTAGCGGGGGGTCCTACGAGCAGTACTTC
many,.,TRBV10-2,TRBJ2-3,CASGGRTDTQYF,TGCGCCAGCGGCGGGCGCACAGATACGCAGTATTTT